This T cell receptor (beta chain) was recorded in a study of T cell repertoires in cytomegalovirus infection. This clonotype was detected many times. Its antigen remains unknown. Germline V gene data show CDR1 as LGHNA and CDR2 as YSLEER. Unmatched junction bases numbered 3, after V lost 2 bases and J lost 1 base. CDR3 length equals 15 residues. Study-wide findings and caveats: HLA-C-restricted, CMV-specific TCR beta clonotypes were dominant ex vivo. Cumulative public TCR beta family frequency identified CMV carriers with the relevant HLA.

MiXCR, applied by TCRdb to the reads, yields one record per CDR3 protein. The data show hundreds of thousands of distinct CDR3 sequences, about 5.9% seen once. The chain recombines TRBV4-3 with TRBJ2-5; 8 positions agree with TRBD1. The TCR comes from a human donor in good health (CMV status not recorded). Some clones in this sample may be carry-over from other donors' samples. The sample consisted of PBMCs. The CDR3 DNA follows: TGCGCCAGCAGCCAATACGGACAGGGCCAAGAGACCCAGTACTTC. It translates to CASSQYGQGQETQYF.